This T cell receptor (beta chain) was documented in a study of blood T cell repertoires in COVID-19. Study in general: The United States, Italy and Spain were the sources of the acute and convalescent COVID-19 samples.

The germline V and J ends were trimmed by 3 bases and 3 bases, with 12 bases remaining between them. This CDR3 is 14 amino acids long. CDR1 and CDR2 from the germline V gene are MNHEY and SVGAGI. Per the original data handling: How many nucleated cells were present was estimated from reference gene primer amplification. The protocol was immunoSEQ multiplex PCR, while the TCRdb copy is restricted to in-frame clones and leaves out a portion. The D gene and trimming were derived from the DNA, and the V and J assignments and clone size from that table. The sample lists over 250,000 clones; approximately 89% were seen once.

The chain uses TRBV6-5 and TRBJ2-7; no clear D. The material sequenced was peripheral blood. The clonotype originates from a man aged 35 to 55 who had recovered from COVID-19. The CDR3 DNA reads as TGTGCCAGCAGTTATTGGGCAGGTAACTACGAGCAGTACTTC. Residues: CASSYWAGNYEQYF.